The 30 T cell receptor beta chains in this list originate from one sample, sequenced in a study of blood T cells in healthy people across ages. PCR was performed a second time for roughly 7 to 12 cycles using a sample-barcoded 5' primer and a J-beta primer mix. One entry per CDR3 protein, called by TCRdb with MiXCR from the 5' RACE reads. The sample lists more than 900,000 distinct CDR3 sequences, less than 25% occurring once. Separately, the same data were catalogued under a study of T cells of mothers and their children.

Specimen: blood. The receptors come from a girl aged 2-9 years in good health.

The rearrangement links TRBV6-5 to TRBJ1-2; 7 nucleotides agree with TRBD1. The CDR3 length is 14 residues. Germline CDR1 reads MNHEY; CDR2 reads SVGAGI. Trimming cost V 0 bases and J 8 bases; bases outside gene matches: 6. The CDR3 DNA reads TGTGCCAGCAGTTACTCCGGGACAGCTGAAGGCTACACCTTC. It encodes CASSYSGTAEGYTF.

This clonotype was observed a few times. The chain uses TRBV11-2 and TRBJ2-1; D gene ambiguous. Looked up from germline, CDR1 is SGHAT and CDR2 is FQNNGV. V was pared by 5 bases and J by 5 bases, with 16 bases between. There are 15 residues in the CDR3. CDR3 loop: CASSTSALGNNEQFF. The CDR3 nucleotides are TGTGCCAGCAGCACCTCGGCCCTAGGGAACAATGAGCAGTTCTTC.

This clonotype was seen more than once but under ten times. The chain combines TRBV10-3 with TRBJ2-1; 7 nucleotides line up with TRBD2. The J call is uncertain, as TRBJ2-7 better fits the DNA end. This CDR3 region has 15 residues. Germline V gene lookup returns CDR1 ENHRY and CDR2 SYGVKD. CDR3 region: CAIMISSGASYEQYF. In nucleotides, the CDR3 is TGTGCCATCATGATTTCTAGCGGAGCGTCCTACGAGCAGTACTTC.

This chain uses TRBV27 with TRBJ1-4, with 8 bases matching TRBD1. The V gene's germline CDR1 is MNHEY and CDR2 SMNVEV (reference sequence). This CDR3 is 14 amino acids long. J was trimmed by 6 bases and V by 4 bases; bases with no gene match: 4. CDR3: CASSSDRDYEKLFF. DNA of the CDR3: TGTGCCAGCAGTTCGGACAGGGATTATGAAAAACTGTTTTTT.

The gene calls are TRBV14 and TRBJ2-1; 7 nucleotides match TRBD2. Per the germline V gene, CDR1 is SGHDN and CDR2 is FVKESK. This CDR3 comprises 16 residues. J gave up 7 bases and V 4 bases, and 13 bases lay outside the gene matches. CDR3: CASSRSSGGRRNEQFF. The CDR3 nucleotides read TGTGCCAGCAGCCGCAGTTCGGGCGGGAGAAGGAATGAGCAGTTCTTC.

The V call is TRBV2, the J call TRBJ2-5; 9 bases fit TRBD2. V was clipped by 0 bases and J by 2 bases; unmatched bases: 10. This CDR3 comprises 18 residues. Germline assignment: CDR1 SNHLY and CDR2 FYNNEI. The CDR3 DNA follows: TGTGCCAGCAGTGAAGCCTTCGGAGCGGGGGGTCCTCAAGAGACCCAGTACTTC. Amino acids: CASSEAFGAGGPQETQYF.

The CDR3 reads CASSPDSPIGRSYEQYF. CDR3 DNA: TGTGCCAGCAGCCCCGACAGTCCTATCGGGCGATCCTACGAGCAGTACTTC. The chain joins TRBV7-6 to TRBJ2-7, with a possible D match to TRBD1 (5 bases). From germline, CDR1 is SGHVS and CDR2 FNYEAQ. V was pared by 5 bases and J by 1 base, with 21 bases between. CDR3 length: 17 residues.

The chain uses TRBV6-2 or TRBV6-3 and TRBJ1-1, with D unclear. This CDR3 region has 14 residues. Germline CDR1 and CDR2: MNHEY and SVGEGT. Trimming pared 5 bases from V and 2 bases from J, leaving 12 bases between. The CDR3 coding sequence is TGTGCCAGCAGTATAACAGCGTTCAACACTGAAGCTTTCTTT. Its translation: CASSITAFNTEAFF.

This clonotype was seen at least ten times. CDR3 in amino acids: CASIMRLNTEAFF. CDR3 DNA: TGTGCCAGCATCATGCGGCTGAACACTGAAGCTTTCTTT. This chain connects TRBV2 to TRBJ1-1, with D hard to call. The V end lost 7 bases, the J end lost 0 bases, and 9 bases lay between the germline ends. The CDR3 spans 13 residues. Germline assignment: CDR1 SNHLY and CDR2 FYNNEI.

This clonotype showed up just a few times. As DNA, the CDR3 is TGTGCCAGCAGTTTGGTGGGAGGGCCTAAAAAAGAGACCCAGTACTTC. Its translation is CASSLVGGPKKETQYF. This chain links TRBV28 with TRBJ2-5; TRBD2 matches at 7 bases. Trimming cost V 3 bases and J 3 bases; bases outside gene matches: 10. The CDR3 is made up of 16 amino acids. Germline loops: CDR1 MDHEN, CDR2 SYDVKM.

The chain carries TRBV18 and TRBJ2-7, with unresolved D. Trimming took 3 bases from V and 6 from J, leaving 15 bases between them. The CDR3 is 14 amino acids. CDR1 is KGHSH, CDR2 LQKENI, per germline. Here the CDR3 reads CASSPIPMGAEQYF. The CDR3 DNA reads as TGTGCCAGCTCACCTATACCTATGGGTGCCGAGCAGTACTTC.

This clonotype came up many times. An end of the junction differs from the germline gene, which may be a read error. The CDR3 is CATSDFGSAFF. The DNA of the CDR3 is TGTGCCACCAGTGATTTTGGGAGTGCGTTCTTC. This rearrangement joins TRBV24-1 to TRBJ2-5, with D maybe TRBD2 (5 bases). This CDR3 is 11 amino acids long. Germline lookup yields CDR1 KGHDR and CDR2 SFDVKD.

This clonotype appeared once. This chain joins TRBV20-1 and TRBJ2-4; D possibly corresponds to TRBD1 (8 bases). Germline CDR1 is DFQATT and CDR2 is SNEGSKA (reference sequence). Trimming stripped 2 bases from V and 8 bases from J, with 13 bases between. CDR3 size: 13 residues. The CDR3 nucleotides are TGCAGTGCTAGAAACAGGGGGGGAGACATTCAGTACTTC. As protein: CSARNRGGDIQYF.

CDR3: CASSLVFDSYGYTF. Here the CDR3 DNA reads TGTGCCAGCAGCTTAGTTTTTGACTCCTATGGCTACACCTTC. The J gene is TRBJ1-2, the V gene TRBV7-9; unclear D gene. Trimming removed 1 base from V and 4 bases from J, with 10 bases in between. The V gene's germline CDR1 is SEHNR and CDR2 FQNEAQ (reference sequence). The CDR3 loop spans 14 amino acids.

This chain connects TRBV5-8 to TRBJ2-5, with TRBD2 matching 10 bases. This CDR3 has 15 residues. J lost 7 bases, V lost 0 bases, and 6 bases had no gene match. CDR1 SGHTS and CDR2 YDEGEE come from the germline V gene. CDR3 nucleotides: TGTGCCAGCAGCTTGGTGACTAGCGGGCGGGGGACCCAGTACTTC. Amino acid sequence: CASSLVTSGRGTQYF.

This clonotype was picked up a small number of times. The chain carries TRBV20-1 and TRBJ2-1, with 8 bases identical to TRBD2. Germline trimming cut 5 bases from V and 7 bases from J; bases unmatched to any gene: 13. This CDR3 has 15 amino acids. CDR1 is DFQATT and CDR2 is SNEGSKA in the germline V gene (reference sequence). As DNA, the CDR3 is TGCAGTGCTCTTCGGGGGGGACTAGGGTTGAATGAGCAGTTCTTC. It specifies CSALRGGLGLNEQFF.

This clonotype showed up just a few times. The chain links TRBV7-9 to TRBJ2-3, with TRBD2 matching 7 bases. The length of the CDR3 is 17 residues. Germline lookup yields CDR1 SEHNR and CDR2 FQNEAQ (reference sequence). V trimming: 5 bases; J trimming: 4 bases; junction bases outside the gene matches: 15. CDR3 sequence: CASSPAAGEMGADTQYF. In DNA, the CDR3 is TGTGCCAGCAGCCCGGCGGCGGGAGAGATGGGAGCAGATACGCAGTATTTT.

On this clonotype: Mismatch with germline at one junction end may stem from a read error. This rearrangement joins TRBV24-1 to TRBJ2-5; no clear D gene. The length of the CDR3 is 17 residues. In germline, CDR1 is KGHDR, CDR2 SFDVKD. The CDR3 loop reads CATSDLIGPLYQETQHF. CDR3 DNA: TGTGCCACCAGTGATTTGATCGGACCGCTGTACCAAGAGACCCAGCACTTC.

A single count supports this clonotype. Here the CDR3 reads CSARRDIGRDEQYF. The DNA for the CDR3 is TGCAGTGCTCGAAGGGACATCGGCCGGGACGAGCAGTACTTC. The rearrangement uses TRBV20-1 and TRBJ2-7; D possibly corresponds to TRBD1 (6 bases). The germline V gene encodes CDR1 DFQATT and CDR2 SNEGSKA (reference sequence). V was clipped by 5 bases and J by 5 bases, with 19 bases between them. The CDR3 consists of 14 residues.

This sequence joins TRBV7-9 and TRBJ1-4; tentative D call: TRBD1 (5 bases). The CDR3 length is 14 residues. The V gene lost 8 bases and the J gene lost 3 bases, with 13 bases spanning the gap. Germline CDR1 SEHNR, CDR2 FQNEAQ (reference sequence). The CDR3 reads CASARDAANEKLFF. The DNA of the CDR3 is TGTGCCAGCGCCCGGGACGCGGCTAATGAAAAACTGTTTTTT.

This clonotype was picked up a small number of times. The chain joins TRBV20-1 to TRBJ2-1; 16 nucleotides match TRBD2. The CDR3 consists of 18 residues. V was pared by 1 base and J by 5 bases, with 8 bases of the junction left unmatched. Germline V lookup: CDR1 DFQATT, CDR2 SNEGSKA (reference sequence). The CDR3 DNA is TGCAGTGCTAGAGGGGGACTAGCGGGAGGGCCAAGTGACAATGAGCAGTTCTTC. It translates to CSARGGLAGGPSDNEQFF.

This clonotype was recorded a few times. The chain employs TRBV4-1 and TRBJ2-7, with TRBD2 matching 10 bases. Germline values: CDR1 MGHRA, CDR2 YSYEKL. Trimming removed 4 bases from V and 5 bases from J; junction bases left unmatched: 8. The CDR3 runs to 15 residues. CDR3 region: CASSLTELAGHEQYF. CDR3 coding DNA: TGCGCCAGCAGCCTAACGGAACTAGCGGGGCACGAGCAGTACTTC.

There are a few counts of this clonotype. The gene calls are TRBV20-1 and TRBJ2-4; D might be TRBD2 (5 bases). V was shortened by 1 base and J by 8 bases, with 15 bases between the two germline ends. Germline values: CDR1 DFQATT, CDR2 SNEGSKA (reference sequence). The CDR3 extends over 14 amino acids. CDR3 in DNA: TGCAGTGCTAGAGCGGCCCCGGCCGGGGACATTCAGTACTTC. It is translated as CSARAAPAGDIQYF.

This clonotype has more than one count but fewer than ten. The chain has TRBV11-2 and TRBJ2-3; 7 bases map to TRBD2. V dropped 5 bases and J dropped 2; count of bases not matched to a gene: 7. The CDR3 has 15 residues. CDR1 SGHAT and CDR2 FQNNGV come from the germline V gene. DNA for the CDR3: TGTGCCAGCAGCCGCAACGGGGGGATCACAGATACGCAGTATTTT. Its protein product is CASSRNGGITDTQYF.

The gene calls are TRBV20-1 and TRBJ2-7, with TRBD2 matching 8 bases. This CDR3 has 15 residues. Germline trimming cut 0 bases from V and 4 bases from J; bases unmatched to any gene: 8. Germline-derived CDR1 and CDR2 are DFQATT and SNEGSKA (reference sequence). CDR3 protein: CSARDLSGISYEQYF. The CDR3 bases are TGCAGTGCTAGAGACCTTAGCGGGATCTCGTACGAGCAGTACTTC.

The chain is built from TRBV12-5 and TRBJ1-4, with D perhaps TRBD1 (5 bases). With 0 bases removed from V and 7 bases from J, the gap between germline ends came to 21 bases. The germline gives CDR1 LGHNT, CDR2 FRNRAP. CDR3 size: 18 residues. The CDR3 region is CASGLVRGAGMKGEKLFF. The CDR3 nucleotides read TGTGCTAGTGGTTTGGTAAGGGGAGCAGGGATGAAAGGTGAAAAACTGTTTTTT.

The chain combines TRBV29-1 with TRBJ2-7; the D is unclear. The CDR3 totals 11 residues. Trimming cost V 0 bases and J 7 bases, with 7 bases left between them. Germline loops: CDR1 SQVTM, CDR2 ANQGSEA. This CDR3 reads CSVEDTPEQYF. Written as DNA, the CDR3 is TGCAGCGTTGAAGACACTCCGGAGCAGTACTTC.

The chain links TRBV25-1 to TRBJ2-1; D gene unclear. The germline CDR1 and CDR2 sequences are MGHDK and SYGVNS. The CDR3 is 16 residues long. The V end was cut by 2 bases, the J end by 0 bases, with 11 bases between. The CDR3 coding sequence is TGTGCCAGCAGTGAAATTAAGGGCTTCTCCTACAATGAGCAGTTCTTC. Encoded protein: CASSEIKGFSYNEQFF. Full variable domain (missing parts from reference TRBV25-1 and TRBJ2-1): EADIYQTPRYLVIGTGKKITLECSQTMGHDKMYWYQQDPGMELHLIHYSYGVNSTEKGDLSSESTVSRIRTEHFPLTLESARPSHTSQYLCASSEIKGFSYNEQFFGPGTRLTVL.

The chain combines TRBV2 with TRBJ1-2, with D unclear. The length of the CDR3 is 10 residues. Trimming took off 8 bases at V and 8 bases at J, with 9 bases between the two ends. Germline CDR1 SNHLY, CDR2 FYNNEI. In DNA, the CDR3 is TGTGCCAGCCAAGCAGGCGGCTACACCTTC. This gives the protein CASQAGGYTF.

The CDR3 is CAISTGTHEQYF. The DNA of the CDR3 is TGTGCCATTTCGACAGGGACGCACGAGCAGTACTTC. This chain links TRBV2 with TRBJ2-7; 7 bases map to TRBD1. Germline V gene lookup returns CDR1 SNHLY and CDR2 FYNNEI. This CDR3 contains 12 residues. J gave up 5 bases and V 10 bases, and 8 bases lay outside the gene matches.